The 25 T cell receptor beta chains below all came from one sample that was sequenced in a study of T cell repertoires in cytomegalovirus infection. MiXCR was run by TCRdb on the reads, yielding one entry per CDR3 protein. This sample has under 850,000 distinct CDR3 sequences, with approximately 34% found just once. Source material: PBMCs. The receptors were sampled from a human donor in good health (CMV status not recorded). Some clones in this sample may be carry-over from other donors' samples.

V gene TRBV12-3 or TRBV12-4 combines with J gene TRBJ2-2; D not resolved. The CDR3 length is 13 residues. V was cut by 2 bases and J by 4 bases, with 5 bases left in between. The CDR3: CASSLSITGELFF. CDR3 in DNA: TGTGCCAGCAGTTTATCTATCACCGGGGAGCTGTTTTTT.

This clonotype has a count of ten or more. The chain couples TRBV7-9 to TRBJ2-7; possible D gene TRBD2, 5 bases. This CDR3 is built from 15 residues. V lost 3 bases, J lost 0 bases, and 12 bases lay in between. CDR1 SEHNR and CDR2 FQNEAQ come from the germline V gene (reference sequence). CDR3 nucleotides: TGTGCCAGCAGCTTCGAAGCGGCGTTCTCCTACGAGCAGTACTTC. Protein: CASSFEAAFSYEQYF.

A note on this clonotype: Since a much larger clone is just one base distant, this may be a read error. The CDR3 bases are TGTGCCAGCAGAGAAGCTGGGGGGGAGCAGTACTTC. Translation: CASREAGGEQYF. The rearrangement uses TRBV6-1 and TRBJ2-7, with D tentatively TRBD2 (6 bases). This CDR3 comprises 12 residues. Germline lookup yields CDR1 MNHNS and CDR2 SASEGT.

This clonotype was seen only a few times. The V call is TRBV7-3, the J call TRBJ2-3; D possibly corresponds to TRBD2 (6 bases). The CDR3 runs 15 residues. V was cut by 1 base and J by 2 bases, with 10 bases left in between. Germline loops: CDR1 SGHTA, CDR2 FQGTGA. Here the CDR3 reads CASSLNGGTTDTQYF. The DNA of the CDR3 is TGTGCCAGCAGCTTAAATGGGGGGACCACAGATACGCAGTATTTT.

The chain employs TRBV20-1 and TRBJ1-4, with D hard to call. V was pared by 4 bases and J by 0 bases, with 9 bases between. Germline V gene sequence: CDR1 DFQATT, CDR2 SNEGSKA (reference sequence). CDR3 size: 14 residues. The CDR3 bases are TGCAGTGCTATCTTGGGTGCAACTAATGAAAAACTGTTTTTT. Translation: CSAILGATNEKLFF.

CDR3 sequence: CASSHLLEGGELFF. The CDR3 nucleotides read TGTGCCAGCAGCCATCTCCTAGAAGGCGGGGAGCTGTTTTTT. V usage is TRBV28 and J usage is TRBJ2-2; D not resolved. Germline loops: CDR1 MDHEN, CDR2 SYDVKM. V was cut by 6 bases and J by 7 bases, with 15 bases left in between. This CDR3 has 14 residues.

The genes are TRBV24-1 and TRBJ2-1, with 7 bases matching TRBD2. After removal of 9 bases from V and 4 bases from J, the junction contained 8 bases not matched to a gene. Germline V gene data show CDR1 as KGHDR and CDR2 as SFDVKD. This CDR3 has 14 amino acids. CDR3 nucleotide sequence: TGTGCCACCTCCGGGGGGATTGGGTACAATGAGCAGTTCTTC. This codes for CATSGGIGYNEQFF.

The sample holds a few counts of this clonotype. V usage is TRBV6-2 or TRBV6-3 and J usage is TRBJ2-5; the match to TRBD1 covers 7 bases. Germline V lookup: CDR1 MNHEY, CDR2 SVGEGT. V lost 2 bases, J lost 1 base, and 4 bases stayed unmatched. This CDR3 has 15 amino acids. CDR3 in amino acids: CASSYRQGFQETQYF. The CDR3 DNA follows: TGTGCCAGCAGTTACCGACAGGGTTTCCAAGAGACCCAGTACTTC.

CDR3 DNA: TGTGCCAGCAGATCGGGGCACCTTAACACTGAAGCTTTCTTT. This sequence encodes CASRSGHLNTEAFF. The chain combines TRBV11-3 with TRBJ1-1, with a weak D call TRBD1 (5 bases). This CDR3 contains 14 residues. From germline, CDR1 is SGHNT and CDR2 YENEEA. V was cut by 6 bases and J by 2 bases, with 13 bases left in between.

The genes are TRBV6-1 and TRBJ2-7, with 7 nucleotides matching TRBD1. Losses at the gene ends were 6 bases for V and 3 bases for J; bases not matched to a gene: 11. The CDR3 contains 15 residues. CDR1 and CDR2 from the germline V gene are MNHNS and SASEGT. Here the CDR3 DNA reads TGTGCCAGCAGCCAGGACAGGTTAGAATTCTACGAGCAGTACTTC. Amino acids: CASSQDRLEFYEQYF.

This clonotype was picked up a small number of times. The rearrangement joins TRBV12-3 or TRBV12-4 to TRBJ2-3, with D tentatively TRBD2 (6 bases). Trimming left V 3 bases short and J 0 bases short, with 13 bases between. CDR3 length equals 16 residues. Here the CDR3 DNA reads TGTGCCAGCAGTTTCTCGGGAGCCCCTAGCACAGATACGCAGTATTTT. Amino acids: CASSFSGAPSTDTQYF.

Comments on this clonotype: This likely comes from a read error, as the CDR3 has no conserved phenylalanine or tryptophan at its end. The CDR3 is CASSLMSDYGYTL. The CDR3 DNA reads TGTGCCAGCAGCTTGATGTCGGACTATGGCTACACCTTA. The chain is built from TRBV7-9 and TRBJ1-2; D gene uncertain. V lost 3 bases to trimming and J lost 3 bases, with 8 bases between them. Germline CDR1 SEHNR, CDR2 FQNEAQ (reference sequence). The CDR3 has 13 amino acids.

The chain has TRBV30 and TRBJ2-5; D gene ambiguous. The CDR3 covers 16 residues. The ends were cut back, 0 bases at V and 5 bases at J, with 19 bases in the middle. Germline V gene sequence: CDR1 GTSNPN, CDR2 SVGIG (reference sequence). The CDR3 region has the DNA TGTGCCTGGAGTGTGGGTCTGGTATCGGGTCAGGAGACCCAGTACTTC. This encodes CAWSVGLVSGQETQYF.

This rearrangement joins TRBV6-5 to TRBJ2-5; tentative D call: TRBD2 (6 bases). V was shortened by 6 bases and J by 0 bases, with 14 bases between the two germline ends. Germline lookup yields CDR1 MNHEY and CDR2 SVGAGI. The CDR3 extends over 15 amino acids. CDR3 nucleotide sequence: TGTGCCAGCAGCTTGGGCGGGGAGGACCAAGAGACCCAGTACTTC. Translating it yields CASSLGGEDQETQYF.

This clonotype was seen at least ten times. J is TRBJ2-7 and V is TRBV6-1; weak D call: TRBD1 (6 bases). CDR1 and CDR2 (germline): MNHNS, SASEGT. V lost 2 bases, J lost 6 bases, and 11 bases lay in between. This CDR3 contains 13 residues. The CDR3 DNA is TGTGCCAGCAGTGAAAACAGGGCGGCCGAGCAGTACTTC. This translates into CASSENRAAEQYF.

For this clonotype: A read error is possible here, since a much larger clone lies one base away. V gene TRBV7-2 combines with J gene TRBJ1-6; the match to TRBD1 covers 8 bases. Germline V lookup: CDR1 SGHTA, CDR2 FQGNSA. The CDR3 totals 18 residues. The V and J ends lost 4 bases and 9 bases, in that order; junction bases with no gene match: 17. CDR3 protein: CTSSSTKPDRGRGSPLHF. As DNA, the CDR3 is TGTACCAGCAGCTCCACGAAGCCAGACAGGGGAAGGGGTTCACCCCTCCACTTT. Based on the CDR3 plus reference TRBV7-2 and TRBJ1-6, the full variable domain is GAGVSQSPSNKVTEKGKDVELRCDPISGHTALYWYRQSLGQGLEFLIYFQGNSAPDKSGLPSDRFSAERTGGSVSTLTIQRTQQEDSAVYLCTSSSTKPDRGRGSPLHFGNGTRLTVT.

This clonotype has a handful of counts. The chain carries TRBV7-2 and TRBJ2-1; TRBD2 aligns across 8 bases. Germline CDR1 reads SGHTA; CDR2 reads FQGNSA. The CDR3 is 16 residues long. Unmatched junction bases numbered 11, after V lost 5 bases and J lost 5 bases. CDR3 protein: CASSRQPAGANNEQFF. The CDR3 DNA follows: TGTGCCAGCAGCCGTCAGCCAGCGGGGGCTAACAATGAGCAGTTCTTC.

The genes are TRBV20-1 and TRBJ2-7, with a tentative D call TRBD2 (7 bases). CDR3 length: 13 residues. Deletions cut 5 bases from V and 3 bases from J, with 14 bases between. From germline, CDR1 is DFQATT and CDR2 SNEGSKA (reference sequence). DNA of the CDR3: TGCAGTGCTCAGGGGAGGGGTGTCTACGAGCAGTACTTC. Its protein product is CSAQGRGVYEQYF.

A remark on this clonotype: Lacking the conserved final phenylalanine or tryptophan, this CDR3 likely reflects a read error. V is TRBV29-1 and J is TRBJ2-6, with D perhaps TRBD2 (6 bases). The CDR3 covers 14 residues. Per germline, CDR1 SQVTM and CDR2 ANQGSEA. V was cut by 4 bases and J by 1 base, with 8 bases left in between. The CDR3 DNA sequence: TGCAGCGTTGGCGGGATATCTGGGGCCAACGTCCTGACTTTA. As protein: CSVGGISGANVLTL.

The chain joins TRBV19 to TRBJ1-1; the D is unclear. Germline V gene lookup returns CDR1 LNHDA and CDR2 SQIVND (reference sequence). This CDR3 is 13 amino acids long. The germline V and J ends were trimmed by 3 bases and 6 bases, with 11 bases remaining between them. CDR3 coding DNA: TGTGCCAGTAGTATCGACGGAACAGCTGAAGCTTTCTTT. This encodes CASSIDGTAEAFF.

In this sample, this clonotype turned up a few times. The rearrangement uses TRBV6-5 and TRBJ1-1, with D maybe TRBD1 (6 bases). Trimming stripped 6 bases from V and 1 base from J, with 15 bases between. This CDR3 region has 15 residues. The V gene's germline CDR1 is MNHEY and CDR2 SVGAGI. CDR3 residues: CASRRSGGGNTEAFF. As DNA, the CDR3 is TGTGCCAGCAGACGATCCGGGGGCGGGAACACTGAAGCTTTCTTT.

The V and J genes are TRBV7-9 and TRBJ2-1; D not resolved. CDR3 length: 11 residues. Germline V gene sequence: CDR1 SEHNR, CDR2 FQNEAQ (reference sequence). The V gene lost 6 bases and the J gene lost 7 bases, with 7 bases spanning the gap. CDR3 region: CASSNTNEQFF. CDR3 bases: TGTGCCAGCAGTAACACAAATGAGCAGTTCTTC.

The J gene is TRBJ1-1, the V gene TRBV6-1; tentative D call: TRBD1 (6 bases). The CDR3 covers 13 residues. Trimming removed 7 bases at V and 8 bases at J, with 17 bases between. In germline, CDR1 is MNHNS, CDR2 SASEGT. The DNA of the CDR3 is TGTGCCAGCACCGATCCCGACAGGTCGGAAGCTTTCTTT. It encodes CASTDPDRSEAFF.

This rearrangement joins TRBV20-1 to TRBJ1-1, with 7 bases fitting TRBD1. V trimming: 0 bases; J trimming: 3 bases; junction bases outside the gene matches: 4. Germline CDR1 reads DFQATT; CDR2 reads SNEGSKA (reference sequence). The CDR3 sequence is 14 residues long. CDR3 DNA sequence: TGCAGTGCTAGAGAACAGGGGCCGGACACTGAAGCTTTCTTT. Translating gives CSAREQGPDTEAFF.

V and J are TRBV12-3 or TRBV12-4 and TRBJ2-1, with 10 bases identical to TRBD2. The CDR3 has 15 residues. V lost 8 bases and J lost 4; bases outside the gene matches: 8. CDR3 residues: CASCSGTSVYNEQFF. The DNA for the CDR3 is TGTGCCAGCTGTTCTGGGACTAGCGTTTACAATGAGCAGTTCTTC.